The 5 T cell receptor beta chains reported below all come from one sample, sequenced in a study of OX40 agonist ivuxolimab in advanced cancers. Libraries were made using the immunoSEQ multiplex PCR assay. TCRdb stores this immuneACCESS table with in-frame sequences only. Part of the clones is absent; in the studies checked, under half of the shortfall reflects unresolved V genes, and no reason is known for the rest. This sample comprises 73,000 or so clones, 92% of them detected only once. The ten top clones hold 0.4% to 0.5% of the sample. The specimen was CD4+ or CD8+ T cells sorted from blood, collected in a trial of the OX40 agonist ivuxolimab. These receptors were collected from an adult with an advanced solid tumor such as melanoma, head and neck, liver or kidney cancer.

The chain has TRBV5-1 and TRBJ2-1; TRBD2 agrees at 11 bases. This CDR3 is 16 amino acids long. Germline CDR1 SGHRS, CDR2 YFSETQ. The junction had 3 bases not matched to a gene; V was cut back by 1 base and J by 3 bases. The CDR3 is CASSLTSGSYYNEQFF. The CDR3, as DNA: TGCGCCAGCAGCTTGACTAGCGGGAGCTACTACAATGAGCAGTTCTTC.

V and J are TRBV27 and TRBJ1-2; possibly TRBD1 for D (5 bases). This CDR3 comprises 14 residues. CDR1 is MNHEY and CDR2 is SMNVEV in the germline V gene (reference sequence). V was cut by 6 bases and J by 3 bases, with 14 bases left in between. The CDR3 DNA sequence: TGTGCCAGCAGAACCGGGACGGCAGACTATGGCTACACCTTC. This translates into CASRTGTADYGYTF.

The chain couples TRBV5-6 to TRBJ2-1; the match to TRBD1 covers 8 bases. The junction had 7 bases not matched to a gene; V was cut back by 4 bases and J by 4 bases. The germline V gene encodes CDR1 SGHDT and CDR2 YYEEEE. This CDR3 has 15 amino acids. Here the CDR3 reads CASSPRTGIYNEQFF. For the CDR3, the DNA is TGTGCCAGCAGCCCCCGGACAGGGATTTACAATGAGCAGTTCTTC.

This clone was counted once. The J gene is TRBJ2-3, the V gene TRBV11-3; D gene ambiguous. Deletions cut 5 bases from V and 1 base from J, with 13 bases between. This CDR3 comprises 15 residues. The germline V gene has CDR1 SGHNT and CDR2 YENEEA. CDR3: CASSPGRQRTDTQYF. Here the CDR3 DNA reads TGTGCCAGCAGCCCAGGCCGGCAGCGCACAGATACGCAGTATTTT.

The CDR3 bases are TGCAGCGACAGACTAGCGGGCGGCTCCTACAATGAGCAGTTCTTC. Amino acids: CSDRLAGGSYNEQFF. The J gene is TRBJ2-1, the V gene TRBV29-1; 10 bases match TRBD2. The CDR3 has 15 amino acids. V gave up 7 bases and J gave up 0 bases; unmatched junction bases: 6. Germline assignment: CDR1 SQVTM and CDR2 ANQGSEA.